This T cell receptor (beta chain) was retrieved from a study of cytomegalovirus exposure and HLA in healthy donors. Broader study findings: Trimming of TCR beta V- and J-genes showed a link, identified in a later analysis, to a missense DCLRE1C variant. Compared with the roughly 670-donor mean, an Asian-associated ancestry cluster reportedly had fewer N-insertions, according to a later analysis. In a later analysis, at a false discovery rate of 0.05, fewer than 20,000 TCR beta sequences matched HLA alleles. Cytomegalovirus-associated status was assigned to 150 or so TCR beta chains.

This CDR3 comprises 15 residues. Germline values: CDR1 GTSNPN, CDR2 SVGIG (reference sequence). The V gene lost 0 bases and the J gene lost 6 bases, with 15 bases spanning the gap. This clone occurred a few times. Its antigen is undetermined. Both 60 Vbeta primers and 13 Jbeta primers went into the PCR. The data were produced by immunoSEQ multiplex PCR, yet TCRdb's version contains in-frame clones alone and is incomplete. The table shows approximately 110,000 clones, with around 75% occurring only once. Material for sequencing was PBMCs. The receptor comes from a man younger than 40 in good health and CMV-seropositive. The gene calls are TRBV30 and TRBJ2-1; D remains ambiguous. In DNA, the CDR3 is TGTGCCTGGAGTGTACTATCATTAAGGAGCAATGAGCAGTTCTTC. This codes for CAWSVLSLRSNEQFF. Full variable domain (outside the CDR3, taken from reference TRBV30 and TRBJ2-1): SQTIHQWPATLVQPVGSPLSLECTVEGTSNPNLYWYRQAAGRGLQLLFYSVGIGQISSEVPQNLSASRPQDRQFILSSKKLLLSDSGFYLCAWSVLSLRSNEQFFGPGTRLTVL.